This TCR beta chain was obtained from a study of cytomegalovirus exposure and HLA in healthy donors. Broader study findings: Later analysis identified a missense DCLRE1C variant that was linked to TCR beta V- and J-gene trimming. In a later analysis, at a false discovery rate of 0.05, about 16,000 TCR beta sequences matched HLA alleles. Donors belonging to an Asian-associated ancestry cluster reportedly showed fewer N-insertions in productive TCRs than the roughly 670-donor mean, according to what a later analysis found.

A multiplex PCR was run with 60 Vbeta primers and 13 Jbeta primers. Only in-frame clones appear in the TCRdb table, and some are missing; sequencing was by immunoSEQ multiplex PCR. The sample shows about 160,000 clones, 65% to 80% of them seen only once. As to this clone: The target antigen is unknown.

The CDR3 spans 13 residues. Germline CDR1 and CDR2: MNHEY and SVGAGI. Losses at the gene ends were 7 bases for V and 7 bases for J; bases not matched to a gene: 9. The rearrangement joins TRBV6-5 to TRBJ1-1, with 7 bases that match TRBD1. The receptor was isolated from a woman in her thirties or forties in good health and CMV-seropositive. Sequenced material: PBMCs. DNA of the CDR3: TGTGCCAGCATACGAACTGGGACAGATGAAGCTTTCTTT. Translation gives CASIRTGTDEAFF.